This entry features one TCR beta chain sequence. This record comes from a study of T cell responses to AZD1222 COVID-19 vaccine. This table comes from immunoSEQ multiplex PCR, and its TCRdb copy is limited to in-frame clones, with some not included. The sample shows 90,000 or so clones, approximately 89% of them seen only once. V shed 0 bases and J shed 4 bases, with 12 bases lying between them. The germline CDR1 and CDR2 sequences are MDHEN and SYDVKM. CDR3 size: 15 residues. This chain uses TRBV28 with TRBJ1-2; D unclear. The TCR comes from an adult who received the AZD1222 COVID-19 vaccine. Here the sequenced sample was peripheral blood, taken 28 days after the second AZD1222 dose. The CDR3 DNA sequence: TGTGCCAGCAGTTTATGGAGCGAAGCAGGCTATGGCTACACCTTC. It encodes CASSLWSEAGYGYTF.